This TCR beta chain was captured in a study of blood T cell repertoires in COVID-19. Germline lookup yields CDR1 MGHRA and CDR2 YSYEKL. V shed 6 bases, J shed 6 bases, and the junction held 5 bases outside the gene matches. This CDR3 spans 15 amino acids. Authors' processing steps: Amplification of reference gene primers was used by the study to estimate nucleated cell counts. The repertoire was sequenced with immunoSEQ multiplex PCR; TCRdb's copy has only in-frame clones and lacks some. The V and J calls and clone size are taken from that table; D and trimming were inferred from the DNA. The sample consists of about 49,000 clones, roughly 93% of them appearing once. Patients from Seattle were sampled longitudinally, starting during active infection.

J is TRBJ2-3 and V is TRBV4-1, with 14 bases lining up with TRBD2. Sequenced sample: peripheral blood. This sequence originates from a man in his sixties with COVID-19, enrolled during active disease. The CDR3 spells CASRGRTSGRDTQYF. Written as DNA, the CDR3 is TGCGCCAGCAGGGGCCGGACTAGCGGGAGGGATACGCAGTATTTT.